The clone carrying this TCR beta chain was seen repeatedly, ten times or more. This sample stems from a study of T cells in Graves' hyperthyroidism and ophthalmopathy. RNA transcripts gave rise to amplified TCR beta CDR3 regions. The TCR CDR3 was amplified in a first-round RT-PCR using the HTBI primer set. Each CDR3 protein is one row after TCRdb ran MiXCR on the multiplex PCR reads. The data contain under 650,000 distinct CDR3 sequences, around 15% of them singletons. V was shortened by 3 bases and J by 4 bases, with 7 bases between the two germline ends. Germline V gives CDR1 SGHTA, CDR2 FQGNSA. The CDR3 length is 14 residues.

The TCR originated in a woman aged 25-40 years with Graves' hyperthyroidism. Sequenced material: blood. The chain couples TRBV7-2 to TRBJ1-6, with D hard to call. CDR3 in DNA: TGTGCCAGCAGCTTTCGAGGATATAATTCACCCCTCCACTTT. Its translation: CASSFRGYNSPLHF.